These 15 T cell receptor beta chains came from one sample sequenced in a study of CXCR3-negative and CXCR3-positive naive CD8 T cells. The authors prepared UMI-labeled TRB cDNA libraries by 5' RACE. TCRdb re-called the 5' RACE reads; every CDR3 protein appears as one record, without DNA. Its clone listing holds over 70,000 distinct CDR3 sequences. General observations from the study: In CXCR3-positive naive cells, the TRB CDR3s were more hydrophobic than in CXCR3-negative naive cells.

No antigen has been identified for these receptors. The sample taken for sequencing was naive CXCR3+ CD8+ T cells from blood. The subset was: CD45RO-CCR7+CD27+CD95- naive CD8+ T cells expressing CXCR3 (TNR3+). The origin of the receptors is a human donor in good health. Some clones in this sample may be carry-over from other donors' samples.

The rearrangement joins TRBV20-1 to TRBJ2-1; the D call of TRBD1 rests on TCRdb alone, since no DNA is present to check it. The germline V gene encodes CDR1 DFQATT and CDR2 SNEGSKA (reference sequence). This CDR3 contains 13 residues. The CDR3 protein is CSASEGAYNEQFF.

J is TRBJ1-1 and V is TRBV10-3. The CDR3 runs 13 residues. Germline CDR1 reads ENHRY; CDR2 reads SYGVKD. The CDR3 sequence is CAISDGQPYEAFF.

V and J are TRBV5-1 and TRBJ2-7; TCRdb's D call, TRBD1, is unchecked because there is no DNA. The CDR3 consists of 13 residues. Germline loops: CDR1 SGHRS, CDR2 YFSETQ. This CDR3 reads CASSLSGAGEQYF.

The V call is TRBV7-2, the J call TRBJ2-5; as DNA is missing, the TRBD2 call by TCRdb cannot be tested. CDR1 and CDR2 (germline): SGHTA, FQGNSA. This CDR3 region has 15 residues. The CDR3 protein is CASSLPGRLGETQYF.

The chain carries TRBV7-2 and TRBJ1-5. This CDR3 is built from 14 residues. CDR1 SGHTA and CDR2 FQGNSA come from the germline V gene. CDR3 in amino acids: CASSLLSGNQPQHF.

The chain joins TRBV5-1 to TRBJ1-4; checking the TCRdb D call of TRBD1 is not possible without DNA. CDR3 length: 19 amino acids. Germline V gene sequence: CDR1 SGHRS, CDR2 YFSETQ. The CDR3 sequence is CASSLPGQGARGTNEKLFF.

The genes are TRBV6-5 and TRBJ2-7. CDR1 is MNHEY and CDR2 is SVGAGI in the germline V gene. The length of the CDR3 is 14 residues. This CDR3 reads CASSYGSKPYEQYF.

The chain is built from TRBV7-9 and TRBJ2-1; TCRdb outputs TRBD2, but without DNA this stays unchecked. Germline loops: CDR1 SEHNR, CDR2 FQNEAQ (reference sequence). The CDR3 spans 18 residues. The CDR3 loop reads CASSLGGLAGDSYNEQFF.

The chain uses TRBV28 and TRBJ2-7; TCRdb returns TRBD1, unconfirmable since there is no DNA. The CDR3 spans 16 residues. Germline CDR1 reads MDHEN; CDR2 reads SYDVKM. This CDR3 reads CASSLRRRTGSDEQYF. Full variable domain (rest looked up from reference TRBV28 and TRBJ2-7): DVKVTQSSRYLVKRTGEKVFLECVQDMDHENMFWYRQDPGLGLRLIYFSYDVKMKEKGDIPEGYSVSREKKERFSLILESASTNQTSMYLCASSLRRRTGSDEQYFGPGTRLTVT.

Here the CDR3 reads CASSYSGTSNEQFF. The chain carries TRBV6-2 or TRBV6-3 and TRBJ2-1; TCRdb calls TRBD1, which cannot be checked without DNA. Germline V gene lookup returns CDR1 MNHEY and CDR2 SVGEGT. The CDR3 extends over 14 amino acids.

The chain has TRBV20-1 and TRBJ2-1; TCRdb's D call of TRBD2 is untestable without DNA. Germline CDR1 and CDR2: DFQATT and SNEGSKA (reference sequence). The CDR3 is 15 amino acids. The CDR3 loop is CSASGGLAGWGEQFF.

The chain has TRBV29-1 and TRBJ1-1; the D call of TRBD1 rests on TCRdb alone, since no DNA is present to check it. CDR1 and CDR2 (germline): SQVTM, ANQGSEA. This CDR3 has 14 amino acids. CDR3 region: CSVPDTLMNTEAFF.

The chain joins TRBV12-3 or TRBV12-4 to TRBJ2-7. The CDR3 runs 13 residues. CDR3 region: CASSLSRSYEQYF.

The chain carries TRBV27 and TRBJ2-7; TCRdb returns TRBD1, unconfirmable since there is no DNA. CDR1 MNHEY and CDR2 SMNVEV come from the germline V gene (reference sequence). The CDR3 contains 16 residues. This chain's CDR3 is CASSPRDRASSYEQYF.

V gene TRBV7-2 combines with J gene TRBJ2-7. Germline CDR1 reads SGHTA; CDR2 reads FQGNSA. The CDR3 is made up of 13 amino acids. The CDR3 here is CASSFSESYEQYF.